This T cell receptor beta chain stems from a study of blood T cell repertoires in COVID-19. Study-wide background: Samples representing acute and convalescent COVID-19 were sourced from the United States, Italy and Spain. T cells, B-cell-depleted T cells, or PBMCs supplied cDNA or gDNA.

Unmatched junction bases numbered 8, after V lost 6 bases and J lost 6 bases. Per the germline V gene, CDR1 is MNHNY and CDR2 is SVGAGI (reference sequence). The CDR3 runs to 15 residues. In the authors' methods: Amplified reference gene primers provided the basis for estimating nucleated cell counts. The assay was immunoSEQ multiplex PCR, and TCRdb's table has in-frame clones only and misses some. For V, J and clone size, that table is used; D and trimming come from the DNA. The sample lists under 450,000 clones, 70% to 90% occurring once. Those enrolled in Seattle joined during active infection and were followed longitudinally afterward.

This receptor was identified in a woman in her forties or fifties with COVID-19, enrolled during active disease. This rearrangement joins TRBV6-6 to TRBJ2-5; TRBD1 agrees at 12 bases. The source material was peripheral blood. The CDR3 DNA reads as TGTGCCAGCAGCACACCGGGACAGGGGGCAAAGACCCAGTACTTC. Translated: CASSTPGQGAKTQYF.